This entry lists 6 T cell receptor beta chains sequenced from one sample in a study of cytomegalovirus exposure and HLA in healthy donors. Sequencing used immunoSEQ multiplex PCR; TCRdb keeps in-frame clones, though not all of them. The data hold 55,000 to 75,000 clones, with 80% to 95% observed a single time. Sequenced sample: PBMCs. All receptors derive from a man aged 18 to 29 in good health and CMV-seropositive.

The CDR3 bases are TGTGCCAGCAGCCAAGTTTCGTTCAGGGGCGATGAGCAGTTCTTC. Its protein is CASSQVSFRGDEQFF. The genes are TRBV4-2 and TRBJ2-1; weak D call: TRBD1 (6 bases). Germline V CDR1 and CDR2: LGHNA, YNFKEQ. The ends were cut back, 1 base at V and 8 bases at J, with 15 bases in the middle. The length of the CDR3 is 15 residues.

V is TRBV19 and J is TRBJ2-7; 10 nucleotides agree with TRBD1. The CDR3 is 15 amino acids. V trimming: 4 bases; J trimming: 4 bases; junction bases outside the gene matches: 7. CDR1 LNHDA and CDR2 SQIVND come from the germline V gene (reference sequence). As DNA, the CDR3 is TGTGCCAGTAGTACCCGACAGGGGGCATTTTACGAGCAGTACTTC. It is translated as CASSTRQGAFYEQYF.

The genes are TRBV10-1 and TRBJ2-1; 11 bases agree with TRBD2. Per the germline V gene, CDR1 is WNHNN and CDR2 is SYGVQD (reference sequence). The trim removed 5 bases at V and 5 bases at J, leaving 5 bases unmatched. CDR3 size: 15 residues. In nucleotides, the CDR3 is TGCGCCAGCAGTTTACTAGCGGGGGCCAACAATGAGCAGTTCTTC. Protein: CASSLLAGANNEQFF.

The chain joins TRBV28 to TRBJ1-2; 8 bases fit TRBD1. There are 12 residues in the CDR3. Germline-derived CDR1 and CDR2 are MDHEN and SYDVKM. The junction had 4 bases not matched to a gene; V was cut back by 4 bases and J by 9 bases. CDR3 in DNA: TGTGCCAGCAGTTCCGGGACAGGCAGCTACACCTTC. Translating it yields CASSSGTGSYTF.

CDR3 nucleotide sequence: TGTGCCAGCAGCTCGTGGGACAGGGGGCACAGGGAGCAGTACTTC. It specifies CASSSWDRGHREQYF. The chain combines TRBV11-1 with TRBJ2-7; 12 positions match TRBD1. V was clipped by 4 bases and J by 7 bases; unmatched bases: 8. CDR3 length: 15 amino acids. Germline CDR1 and CDR2: SGHAT and FQDESV (reference sequence).

This clone occurred once. The V gene is TRBV19, the J gene TRBJ2-3, with 9 nucleotides matching TRBD1. The CDR3 is made up of 19 amino acids. J lost 1 base, V lost 0 bases, and 11 bases had no gene match. Germline V lookup: CDR1 LNHDA, CDR2 SQIVND (reference sequence). The CDR3 DNA sequence: TGTGCCAGTAGTATAGATCTATTTCAGAGGACAGGGGGCACAGATACGCAGTATTTT. It codes for CASSIDLFQRTGGTDTQYF.